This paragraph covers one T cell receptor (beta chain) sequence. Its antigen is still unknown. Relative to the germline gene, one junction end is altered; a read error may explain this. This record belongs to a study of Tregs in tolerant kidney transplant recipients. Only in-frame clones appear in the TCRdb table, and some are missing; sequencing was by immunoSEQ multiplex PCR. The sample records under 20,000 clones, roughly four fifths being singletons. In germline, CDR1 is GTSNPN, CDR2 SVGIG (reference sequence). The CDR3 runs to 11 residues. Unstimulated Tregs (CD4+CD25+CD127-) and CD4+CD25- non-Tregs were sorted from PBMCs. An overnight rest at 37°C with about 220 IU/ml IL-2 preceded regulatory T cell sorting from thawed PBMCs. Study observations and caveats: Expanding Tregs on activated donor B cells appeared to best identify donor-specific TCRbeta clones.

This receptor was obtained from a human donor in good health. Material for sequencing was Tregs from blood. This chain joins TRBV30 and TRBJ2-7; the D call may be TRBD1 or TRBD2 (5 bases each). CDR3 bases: TGTGCCTGGAGTGTGGGACCCCCGCTCCTATTC. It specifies CAWSVGPPLLF.